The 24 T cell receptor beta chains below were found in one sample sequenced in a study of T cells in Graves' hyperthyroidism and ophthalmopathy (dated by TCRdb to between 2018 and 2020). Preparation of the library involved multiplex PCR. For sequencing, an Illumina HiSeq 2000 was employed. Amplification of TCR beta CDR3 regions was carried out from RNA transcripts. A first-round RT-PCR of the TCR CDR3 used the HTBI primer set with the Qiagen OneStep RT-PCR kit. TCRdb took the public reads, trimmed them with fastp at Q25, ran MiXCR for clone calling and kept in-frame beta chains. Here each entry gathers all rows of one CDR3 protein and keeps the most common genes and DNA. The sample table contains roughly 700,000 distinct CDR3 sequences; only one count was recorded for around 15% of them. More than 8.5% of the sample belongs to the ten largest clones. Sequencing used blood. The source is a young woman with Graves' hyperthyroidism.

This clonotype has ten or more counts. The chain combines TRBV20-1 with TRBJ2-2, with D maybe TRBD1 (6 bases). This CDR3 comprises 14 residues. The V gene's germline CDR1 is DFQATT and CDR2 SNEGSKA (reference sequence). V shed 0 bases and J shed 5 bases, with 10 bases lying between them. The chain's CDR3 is CSAREGAETGELFF. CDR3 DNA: TGCAGTGCTAGAGAGGGGGCAGAAACCGGGGAGCTGTTTTTT.

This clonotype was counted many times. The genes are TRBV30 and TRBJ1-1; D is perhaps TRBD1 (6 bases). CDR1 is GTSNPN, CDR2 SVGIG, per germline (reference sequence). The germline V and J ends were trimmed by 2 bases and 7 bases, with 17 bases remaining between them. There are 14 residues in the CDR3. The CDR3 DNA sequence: TGTGCCTGGAGTAAGGTGGTGGGGGCCGGTGAAGCTTTCTTT. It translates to CAWSKVVGAGEAFF.

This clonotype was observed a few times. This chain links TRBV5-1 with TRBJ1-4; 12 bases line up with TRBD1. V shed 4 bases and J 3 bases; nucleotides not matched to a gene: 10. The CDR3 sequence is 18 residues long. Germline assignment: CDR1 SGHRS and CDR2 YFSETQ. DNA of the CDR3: TGCGCCAGCAGCCCCCGGGACAGGGGGCGTCTGGCTAATGAAAAACTGTTTTTT. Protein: CASSPRDRGRLANEKLFF.

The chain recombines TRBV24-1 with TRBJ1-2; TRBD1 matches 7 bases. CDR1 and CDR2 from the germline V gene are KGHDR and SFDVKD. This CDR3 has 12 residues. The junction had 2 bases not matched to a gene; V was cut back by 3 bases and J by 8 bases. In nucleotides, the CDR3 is TGTGCCACCAGTGATGGACAGGCGGGCTACACCTTC. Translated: CATSDGQAGYTF.

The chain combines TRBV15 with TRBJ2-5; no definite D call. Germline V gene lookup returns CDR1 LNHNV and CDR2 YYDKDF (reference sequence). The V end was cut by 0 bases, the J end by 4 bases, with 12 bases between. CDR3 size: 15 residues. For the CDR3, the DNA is TGTGCCACCAGCAGAGAACCGGCCACGAGAGAGACCCAGTACTTC. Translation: CATSREPATRETQYF. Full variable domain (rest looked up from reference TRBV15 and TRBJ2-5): DAMVIQNPRYQVTQFGKPVTLSCSQTLNHNVMYWYQQKSSQAPKLLFHYYDKDFNNEADTPDNFQSRRPNTSFCFLDIRSPGLGDTAMYLCATSREPATRETQYFGPGTRLLVL.

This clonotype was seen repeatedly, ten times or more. This CDR3 reads CASSSDFSGRAYEQYF. CDR3 coding DNA: TGTGCCAGCAGCTCTGATTTTAGCGGGAGGGCCTACGAGCAGTACTTC. The rearrangement joins TRBV7-9 to TRBJ2-7; TRBD2 matches 11 bases. Germline trimming cut 4 bases from V and 2 bases from J; bases unmatched to any gene: 7. Germline assignment: CDR1 SEHNR and CDR2 FQNEAQ (reference sequence). This CDR3 is 16 amino acids long.

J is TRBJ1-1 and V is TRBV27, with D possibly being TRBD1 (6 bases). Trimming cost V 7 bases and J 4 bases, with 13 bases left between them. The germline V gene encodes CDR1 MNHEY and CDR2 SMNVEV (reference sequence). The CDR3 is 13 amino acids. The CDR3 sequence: CASKIGGGTEAFF. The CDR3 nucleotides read TGTGCCAGCAAGATAGGAGGGGGCACTGAAGCTTTCTTT.

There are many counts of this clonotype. The CDR3 DNA reads as TGTGCCCGGGACAGTCCGAACACTGAAGCTTTCTTT. It encodes CARDSPNTEAFF. V is TRBV2 and J is TRBJ1-1, with 7 positions matching TRBD1. V dropped 11 bases and J dropped 1; count of bases not matched to a gene: 4. This CDR3 is built from 12 residues. Germline V gene lookup returns CDR1 SNHLY and CDR2 FYNNEI.

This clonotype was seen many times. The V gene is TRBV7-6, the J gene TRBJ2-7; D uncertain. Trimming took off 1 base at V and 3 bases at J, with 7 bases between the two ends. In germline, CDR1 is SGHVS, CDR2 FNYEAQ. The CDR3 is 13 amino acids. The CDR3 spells CASSLGPNYEQYF. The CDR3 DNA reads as TGTGCCAGCAGCTTAGGGCCAAACTACGAGCAGTACTTC.

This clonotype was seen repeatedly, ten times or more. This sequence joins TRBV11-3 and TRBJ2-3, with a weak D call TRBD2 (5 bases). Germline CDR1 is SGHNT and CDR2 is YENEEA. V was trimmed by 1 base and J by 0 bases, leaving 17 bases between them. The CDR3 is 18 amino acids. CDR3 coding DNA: TGTGCCAGCAGCTTAGCCCTGACACTAGGCTCTAGCACAGATACGCAGTATTTT. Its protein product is CASSLALTLGSSTDTQYF.

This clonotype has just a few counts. The CDR3 is CASSDPDHNALDEQYF. DNA of the CDR3: TGTGCCAGCAGTGATCCCGACCACAACGCTCTGGACGAGCAGTACTTC. This chain connects TRBV6-1 to TRBJ2-7; D is uncertain. CDR1 and CDR2 from the germline V gene are MNHNS and SASEGT. V lost 3 bases and J 5 bases, leaving 20 bases between the germline ends. This CDR3 contains 16 residues.

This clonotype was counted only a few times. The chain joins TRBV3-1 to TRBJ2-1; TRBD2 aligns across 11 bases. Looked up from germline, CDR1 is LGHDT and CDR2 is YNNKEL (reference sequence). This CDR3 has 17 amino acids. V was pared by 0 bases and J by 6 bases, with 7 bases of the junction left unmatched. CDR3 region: CASSQDLLAGVGNEQFF. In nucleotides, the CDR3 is TGTGCCAGCAGCCAAGATCTACTAGCGGGGGTAGGCAATGAGCAGTTCTTC.

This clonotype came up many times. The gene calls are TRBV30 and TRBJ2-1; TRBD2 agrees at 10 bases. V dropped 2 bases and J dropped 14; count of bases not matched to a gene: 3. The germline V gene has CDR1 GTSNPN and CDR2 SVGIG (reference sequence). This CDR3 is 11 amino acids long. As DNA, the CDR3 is TGTGCCTGGAGTCGTCTAGCGGGAGAGTTCTTC. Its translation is CAWSRLAGEFF.

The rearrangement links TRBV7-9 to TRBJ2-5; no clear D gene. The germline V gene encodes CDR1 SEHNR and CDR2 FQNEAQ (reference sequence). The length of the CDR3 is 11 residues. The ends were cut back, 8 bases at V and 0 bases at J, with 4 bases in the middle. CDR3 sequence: CASGNQETQYF. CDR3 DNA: TGTGCCAGCGGAAACCAAGAGACCCAGTACTTC.

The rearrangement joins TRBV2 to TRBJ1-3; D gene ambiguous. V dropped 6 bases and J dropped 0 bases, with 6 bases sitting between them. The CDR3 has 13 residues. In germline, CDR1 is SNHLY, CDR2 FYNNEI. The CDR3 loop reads CASRPNSGNTIYF. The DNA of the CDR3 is TGTGCCAGCAGACCAAACTCTGGAAACACCATATATTTT.

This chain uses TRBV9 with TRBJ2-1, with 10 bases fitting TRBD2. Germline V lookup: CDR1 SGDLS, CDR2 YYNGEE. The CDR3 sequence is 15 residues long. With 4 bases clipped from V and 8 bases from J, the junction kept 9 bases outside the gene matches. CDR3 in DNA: TGTGCCAGCAGCCCACTAGCGGGAACGTTCCATGAGCAGTTCTTC. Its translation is CASSPLAGTFHEQFF. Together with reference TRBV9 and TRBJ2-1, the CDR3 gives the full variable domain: DSGVTQTPKHLITATGQRVTLRCSPRSGDLSVYWYQQSLDQGLQFLIQYYNGEERAKGNILERFSAQQFPDLHSELNLSSLELGDSALYFCASSPLAGTFHEQFFGPGTRLTVL.

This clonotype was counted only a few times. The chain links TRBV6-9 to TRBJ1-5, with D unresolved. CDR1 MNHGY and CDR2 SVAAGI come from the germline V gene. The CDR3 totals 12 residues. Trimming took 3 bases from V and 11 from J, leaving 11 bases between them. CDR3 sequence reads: CASSYSDGAQHF. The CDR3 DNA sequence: TGTGCCAGCAGTTACTCGGATGGGGCCCAGCATTTT.

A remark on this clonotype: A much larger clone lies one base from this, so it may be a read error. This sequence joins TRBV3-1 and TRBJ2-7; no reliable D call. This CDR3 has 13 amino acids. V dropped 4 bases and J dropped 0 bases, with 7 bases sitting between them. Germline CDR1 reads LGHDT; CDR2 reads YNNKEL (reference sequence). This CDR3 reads CASSPELSYEQYF. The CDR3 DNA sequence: TGTGCCAGCAGCCCCGAGCTCTCCTACGAGCAGTACTTC.

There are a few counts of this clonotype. CDR3 nucleotide sequence: TGCAGTGCTAGAGTCGCCGGGACAGGAGTTTATGGCTACACCTTC. This gives the protein CSARVAGTGVYGYTF. The chain joins TRBV20-1 to TRBJ1-2; 8 nucleotides align to TRBD1. This CDR3 spans 15 amino acids. V dropped 1 base and J dropped 5; count of bases not matched to a gene: 9. The V gene's germline CDR1 is DFQATT and CDR2 SNEGSKA (reference sequence).

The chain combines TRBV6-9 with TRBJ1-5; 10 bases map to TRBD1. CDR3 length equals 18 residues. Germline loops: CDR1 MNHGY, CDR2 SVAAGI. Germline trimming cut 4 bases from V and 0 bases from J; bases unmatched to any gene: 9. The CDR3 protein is CASSLHRDRGFSNQPQHF. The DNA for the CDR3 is TGTGCCAGCAGTTTACACCGGGACAGGGGTTTTAGCAATCAGCCCCAGCATTTT.

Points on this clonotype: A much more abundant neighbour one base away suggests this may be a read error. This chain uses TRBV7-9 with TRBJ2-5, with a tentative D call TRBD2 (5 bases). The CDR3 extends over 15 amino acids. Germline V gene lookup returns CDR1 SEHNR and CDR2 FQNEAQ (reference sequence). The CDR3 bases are TGTGTCAGCACCCCCGCGGGCAGTCAACAAGAGACCCAGTACTTC. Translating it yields CVSTPAGSQQETQYF.

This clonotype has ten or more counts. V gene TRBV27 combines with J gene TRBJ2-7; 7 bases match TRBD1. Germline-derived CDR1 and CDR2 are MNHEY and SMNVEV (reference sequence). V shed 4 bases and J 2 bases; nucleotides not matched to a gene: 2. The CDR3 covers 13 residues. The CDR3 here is CASSWQGAYEQYF. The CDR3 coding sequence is TGTGCCAGCAGTTGGCAGGGGGCCTACGAGCAGTACTTC.

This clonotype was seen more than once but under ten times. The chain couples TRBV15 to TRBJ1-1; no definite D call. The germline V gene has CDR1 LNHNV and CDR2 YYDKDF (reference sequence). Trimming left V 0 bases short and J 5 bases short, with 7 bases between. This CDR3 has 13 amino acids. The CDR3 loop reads CATSRDPKTEAFF. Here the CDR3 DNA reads TGTGCCACCAGCAGAGACCCAAAGACTGAAGCTTTCTTT.

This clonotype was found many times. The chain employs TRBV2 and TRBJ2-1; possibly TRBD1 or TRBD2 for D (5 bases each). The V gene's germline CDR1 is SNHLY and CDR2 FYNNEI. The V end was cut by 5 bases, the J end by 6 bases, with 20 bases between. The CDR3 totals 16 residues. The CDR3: CASSFRGLLGGNEQFF. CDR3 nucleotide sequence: TGTGCCAGCAGTTTTCGGGGCCTACTAGGCGGCAATGAGCAGTTCTTC. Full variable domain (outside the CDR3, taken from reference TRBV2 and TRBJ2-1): EPEVTQTPSHQVTQMGQEVILRCVPISNHLYFYWYRQILGQKVEFLVSFYNNEISEKSEIFDDQFSVERPDGSNFTLKIRSTKLEDSAMYFCASSFRGLLGGNEQFFGPGTRLTVL.